The present TCR beta chain was sequenced within a study of brain T cells in children with intractable seizures. Notes on the study in general: Pre- and post-surgery blood differed in depth, so pre-surgery absences may be undersampling. Only CDR3 sequence similarity suggested viral specificity, without known HCMV serostatus.

The CDR3 covers 11 residues. The V gene's germline CDR1 is SEHNR and CDR2 FQNEAQ (reference sequence). Trimming took 5 bases from V and 3 from J, leaving 5 bases between them. Time point here: blood from clinic visit 5 months post-surgery; TSC patient then seizure free. Only cases whose brain tissue showed the highest T cell transcript signatures were sequenced. At least one anti-epileptic drug was given before surgery. Generated by immunoSEQ multiplex PCR, the TCRdb table keeps only in-frame clones and is missing some. Among approximately 330,000 clones listed, over 90% were seen once. Note on this clone: Its antigen remains unknown. The same CDR3 arises from other DNA sequences in this sample as well.

Specimen: peripheral blood, collected more than 4 months after surgery. The J gene is TRBJ2-7, the V gene TRBV7-9, with no clear D. This receptor was identified in a boy under three years old with tuberous sclerosis and intractable seizures. CDR3 region: CASSDSYEQYF. In DNA, the CDR3 is TGTGCCAGCAGCGATAGCTACGAGCAGTACTTC.